This entry concerns a single T cell receptor (beta chain). Distinct nucleotide sequences in the sample also encode this CDR3. This entry comes from a study of cytomegalovirus exposure and HLA in healthy donors. The CDR3 has 15 amino acids. Germline V gene sequence: CDR1 MNHNY, CDR2 SVGAGI (reference sequence). The J segment lost 1 base and the V segment lost 2 bases, leaving 2 bases of the junction unmatched. Primers: 60 Vbeta forward and 13 Jbeta reverse. The table came from immunoSEQ multiplex PCR; TCRdb's copy has only in-frame clones and leaves some out. The table lists roughly 170,000 clones, roughly 78% of them singletons.

The material sequenced was PBMCs. The chain uses TRBV6-6 and TRBJ1-3; TRBD1 agrees at 7 bases. The TCR originated in a woman aged 45-65 years in good health and CMV-seropositive. The CDR3 sequence is CASSYPTGSGNTIYF. The CDR3 DNA reads as TGTGCCAGCAGTTACCCGACAGGGTCTGGAAACACCATATATTTT.